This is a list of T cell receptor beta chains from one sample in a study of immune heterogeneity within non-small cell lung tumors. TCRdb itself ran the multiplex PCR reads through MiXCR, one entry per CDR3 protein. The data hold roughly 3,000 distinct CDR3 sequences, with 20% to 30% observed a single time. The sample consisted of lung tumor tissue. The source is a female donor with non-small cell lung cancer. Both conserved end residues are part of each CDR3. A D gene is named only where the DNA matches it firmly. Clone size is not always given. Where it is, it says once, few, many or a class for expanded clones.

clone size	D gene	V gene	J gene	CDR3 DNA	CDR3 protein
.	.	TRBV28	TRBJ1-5	TGTGCCAGCAGTTTTTATCCTGAGCAGCCCCAGCATTTT	CASSFYPEQPQHF
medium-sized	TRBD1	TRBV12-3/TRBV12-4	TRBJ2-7	TGTGCCAGCAGAAAAACAGGGGGGCCCTACGAGCAGTACTTC	CASRKTGGPYEQYF
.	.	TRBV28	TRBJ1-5	TGTGCCAGCAGTTTAGTATTGGTGATTGGGGATAATCAGCCCCAGCATTTT	CASSLVLVIGDNQPQHF
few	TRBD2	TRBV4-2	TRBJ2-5	TGTGCCAGCAGCTATATAGCGGGAGGGGACGAGACCCAGTACTTC	CASSYIAGGDETQYF
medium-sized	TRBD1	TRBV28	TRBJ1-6	TGTGCCAGCAGCCTACTGGACAGGGCCGGCCGTCCCCTCCACTTT	CASSLLDRAGRPLHF
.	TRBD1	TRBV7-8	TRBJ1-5	TGTGCCAGCAGCCCAGGGGGGGGTCAGCCCCAGCATTTT	CASSPGGGQPQHF
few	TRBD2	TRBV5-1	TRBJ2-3	TGCGCCAGCAGCGCGGGACTAGCGGGTAGCACAGATACGCAGTATTTT	CASSAGLAGSTDTQYF
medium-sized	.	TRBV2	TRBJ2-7	TGTGCCAGCAGTGTAAACCGACCTCAGGGAGTTTCCGAGCAGTACTTC	CASSVNRPQGVSEQYF
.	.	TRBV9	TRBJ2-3	TGTGCCAGCAGCGTTCTAGCGAGTAGCACATATACGCAGTATTTT	CASSVLASSTYTQYF
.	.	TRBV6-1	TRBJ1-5	TGTGCCAGCAGTGAAGCTTGGTCGGGGCAGCCCCAGCATTTT	CASSEAWSGQPQHF
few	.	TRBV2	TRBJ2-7	TGTGCCAGCAGTAGGGGGGGGACAGGACCCTACGAGCAGTACTTC	CASSRGGTGPYEQYF
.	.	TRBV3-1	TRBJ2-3	TGTGCCAGCAGCGGAGGGGCAGATACGCAGTATTTT	CASSGGADTQYF
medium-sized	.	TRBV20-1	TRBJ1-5	TGCAGTGCTAGCCCAGGGTTGAGCAATCAGCCCCAGCATTTT	CSASPGLSNQPQHF
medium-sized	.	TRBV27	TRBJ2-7	TGTGCCAGCAGCCAACAGGGTCCTAGGGACGAGCAGTACTTC	CASSQQGPRDEQYF
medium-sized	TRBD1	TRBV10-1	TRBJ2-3	TGCGCCAGCAGTGAGCTTACGCCTGGGACAGGCCGAGATACGCAGTATTTT	CASSELTPGTGRDTQYF
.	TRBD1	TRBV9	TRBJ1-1	TGTGCCAGCAGCGTAGGGGGACAGGGGATGAACACTGAAGCTTTCTTT	CASSVGGQGMNTEAFF